The 10 T cell receptor beta chains listed next were all sequenced from one sample in a study of blood T cell repertoires in COVID-19. Assay: immunoSEQ multiplex PCR; the TCRdb copy retains only in-frame clones and omits some. This sample carries around 170,000 clones, 80% of them seen once, and the ten largest clones take around an eighth. The specimen was PBMCs or T cells enriched from blood (not recorded which). These receptors all come from a man between 60 and 75 years old who had been exposed to COVID-19.

The chain couples TRBV7-2 to TRBJ2-6; 9 nucleotides agree with TRBD1. Germline V gives CDR1 SGHTA, CDR2 FQGNSA. J lost 3 bases, V lost 3 bases, and 6 bases had no gene match. The CDR3 totals 17 residues. The CDR3 loop reads CASSLGTGMSGANVLTF. CDR3 sequence (DNA): TGTGCCAGCAGCTTGGGGACAGGGATGAGTGGGGCCAACGTCCTGACTTTC.

The V and J genes are TRBV27 and TRBJ2-1, with TRBD2 matching 9 bases. V lost 3 bases to trimming and J lost 9 bases; unmatched junction nucleotides: 12. The CDR3 sequence is 16 residues long. Germline-derived CDR1 and CDR2 are MNHEY and SMNVEV (reference sequence). The CDR3 reads CASSFTAGGSGGEQFF. The CDR3 nucleotides read TGTGCCAGCAGTTTTACGGCGGGAGGGTCGGGTGGTGAGCAGTTCTTC.

This sequence joins TRBV2 and TRBJ2-6, with 8 bases lining up with TRBD1. CDR1 SNHLY and CDR2 FYNNEI come from the germline V gene. CDR3 length: 15 amino acids. J was trimmed by 0 bases and V by 11 bases; bases with no gene match: 6. CDR3 amino acids: CAGRDRYSGANVLTF. The CDR3 DNA is TGTGCCGGCCGGGACAGGTACTCTGGGGCCAACGTCCTGACTTTC.

The chain couples TRBV30 to TRBJ2-5; 7 nucleotides match TRBD2. The CDR3 is 14 residues long. CDR1 is GTSNPN, CDR2 SVGIG, per germline (reference sequence). V trimming: 1 base; J trimming: 4 bases; junction bases outside the gene matches: 6. The CDR3 region is CAWSAMGEGETQYF. CDR3 nucleotides: TGTGCCTGGAGTGCAATGGGGGAGGGAGAGACCCAGTACTTC.

This rearrangement joins TRBV5-1 to TRBJ2-1; TRBD2 matches 8 bases. The CDR3 has 15 residues. Trimming took 3 bases from V and 4 from J; bases not matched to a gene: 6. CDR1 and CDR2 (germline): SGHRS, YFSETQ. CDR3 in DNA: TGCGCCAGCAGCTCTCGAGTAGCGGGGTACAATGAGCAGTTCTTC. It encodes CASSSRVAGYNEQFF.

The genes are TRBV10-3 and TRBJ2-3, with TRBD2 identical over 15 bases. Germline loops: CDR1 ENHRY, CDR2 SYGVKD. The junction had 1 base not matched to a gene; V was cut back by 6 bases and J by 3 bases. The CDR3 is 15 residues long. The CDR3 loop reads CAIRGTSGRTDTQYF. CDR3 nucleotide sequence: TGTGCCATCAGAGGGACTAGCGGGAGGACAGATACGCAGTATTTT.

This clone is a singleton in its sample. The gene calls are TRBV12-5 and TRBJ2-1, with TRBD2 matching 10 bases. V shed 1 base and J 9 bases; nucleotides not matched to a gene: 6. The length of the CDR3 is 15 residues. Germline V gene lookup returns CDR1 LGHNT and CDR2 FRNRAP. DNA for the CDR3: TGTGCTAGTGGTTTGGGACTAGCGGGCCATGGTGAGCAGTTCTTC. It is translated as CASGLGLAGHGEQFF.

The chain couples TRBV5-1 to TRBJ2-5; 9 nucleotides agree with TRBD1. Germline CDR1 SGHRS, CDR2 YFSETQ. The V and J ends lost 6 bases and 3 bases, in that order; junction bases with no gene match: 15. The CDR3 runs 17 residues. CDR3 sequence: CASNSVKTGGGKETQYF. The CDR3 DNA reads as TGCGCCAGCAACTCCGTCAAGACAGGGGGAGGAAAAGAGACCCAGTACTTC. Variable domain in full (rest from reference TRBV5-1 and TRBJ2-5): KAGVTQTPRYLIKTRGQQVTLSCSPISGHRSVSWYQQTPGQGLQFLFEYFSETQRNKGNFPGRFSGRQFSNSRSEMNVSTLELGDSALYLCASNSVKTGGGKETQYFGPGTRLLVL.

V is TRBV7-2 and J is TRBJ1-4, with D possibly matching TRBD1 (6 bases). The CDR3 is 15 residues long. V was clipped by 3 bases and J by 6 bases, with 14 bases between them. Germline V lookup: CDR1 SGHTA, CDR2 FQGNSA. CDR3 sequence reads: CASSLSHGTHEKLFF. CDR3 nucleotide sequence: TGTGCCAGCAGCTTGAGTCACGGGACACATGAAAAACTGTTTTTT.

This clone is a singleton in its sample. CDR3: CASSLGGEGSYEQYF. The DNA of the CDR3 is TGTGCCAGCAGTTTAGGGGGCGAGGGCTCCTACGAGCAGTACTTC. The genes are TRBV27 and TRBJ2-7; TRBD1 is a possible D gene (6 bases). The germline V gene has CDR1 MNHEY and CDR2 SMNVEV (reference sequence). V was cut by 2 bases and J by 0 bases, with 11 bases left in between. The CDR3 spans 15 residues.